This T cell receptor beta chain is from a study of OX40 agonist ivuxolimab in advanced cancers. TCRdb keeps only in-frame clones here, not all; method: immunoSEQ multiplex PCR. Of more than 50,000 clones listed, roughly nine tenths are singletons. Sampled blood was obtained at baseline, cycle 4 day 1, and cycle 7 day 1. This clone was seen once. The CDR3 has 15 residues. The V and J ends lost 6 bases and 4 bases respectively, with 19 bases between them. Germline V lookup: CDR1 SNHLY, CDR2 FYNNEI. The chain uses TRBV2 and TRBJ2-7, with a possible D match to TRBD1 (5 bases). The receptor was isolated from an adult with an advanced solid tumor such as melanoma, head and neck, liver or kidney cancer. The sample was CD4+ or CD8+ T cells sorted from blood, taken in a trial of the OX40 agonist ivuxolimab. The CDR3 region is CASRGPELVPYEQYF. In DNA, the CDR3 is TGTGCCAGCAGGGGGCCTGAGCTAGTTCCTTACGAGCAGTACTTC.